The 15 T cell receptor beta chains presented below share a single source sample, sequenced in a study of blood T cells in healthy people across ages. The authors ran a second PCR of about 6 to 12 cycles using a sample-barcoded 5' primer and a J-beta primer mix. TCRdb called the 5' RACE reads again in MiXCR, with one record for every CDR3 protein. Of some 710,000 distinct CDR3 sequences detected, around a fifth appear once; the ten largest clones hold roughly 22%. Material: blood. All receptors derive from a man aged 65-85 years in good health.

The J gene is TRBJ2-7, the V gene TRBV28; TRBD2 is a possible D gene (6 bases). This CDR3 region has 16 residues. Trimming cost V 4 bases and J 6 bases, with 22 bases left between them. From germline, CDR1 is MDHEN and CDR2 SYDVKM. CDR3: CASSSSPVSGWGEQYF. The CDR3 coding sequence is TGTGCCAGCAGTTCTTCCCCGGTTAGCGGTTGGGGCGAGCAGTACTTC.

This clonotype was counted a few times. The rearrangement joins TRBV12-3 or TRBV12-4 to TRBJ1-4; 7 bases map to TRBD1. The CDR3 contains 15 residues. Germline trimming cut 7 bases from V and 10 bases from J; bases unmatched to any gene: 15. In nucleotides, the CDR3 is TGTGCCAGCACCACTGGGGGTCCGGGACAGACAAAACTGTTTTTT. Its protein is CASTTGGPGQTKLFF.

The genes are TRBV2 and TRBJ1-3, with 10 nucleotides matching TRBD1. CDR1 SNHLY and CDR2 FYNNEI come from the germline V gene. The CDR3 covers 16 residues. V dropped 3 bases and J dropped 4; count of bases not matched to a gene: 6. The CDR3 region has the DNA TGTGCCAGCAGTGACCCCGGGACAGGGGCAGGAAACACCATATATTTT. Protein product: CASSDPGTGAGNTIYF.

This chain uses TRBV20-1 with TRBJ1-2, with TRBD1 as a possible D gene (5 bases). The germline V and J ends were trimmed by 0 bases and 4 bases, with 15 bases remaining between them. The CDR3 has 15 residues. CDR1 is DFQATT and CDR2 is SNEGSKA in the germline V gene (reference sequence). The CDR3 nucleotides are TGCAGTGCTAGAGATAATAGAGGGGCGGGCTATGGCTACACCTTC. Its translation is CSARDNRGAGYGYTF.

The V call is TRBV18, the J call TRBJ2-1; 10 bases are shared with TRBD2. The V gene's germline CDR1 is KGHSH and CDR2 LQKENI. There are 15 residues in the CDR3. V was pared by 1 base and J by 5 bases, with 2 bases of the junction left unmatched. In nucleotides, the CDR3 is TGTGCCAGCTCACCACGGACTAGCGGAAACAATGAGCAGTTCTTC. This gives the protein CASSPRTSGNNEQFF.

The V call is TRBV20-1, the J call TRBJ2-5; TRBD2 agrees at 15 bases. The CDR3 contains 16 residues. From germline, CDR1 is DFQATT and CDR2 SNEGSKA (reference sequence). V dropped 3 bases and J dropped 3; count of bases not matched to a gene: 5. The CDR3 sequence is CSARGTSGRWKETQYF. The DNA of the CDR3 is TGCAGTGCTAGGGGGACTAGCGGGAGGTGGAAAGAGACCCAGTACTTC.

CDR3 loop: CASSSQTGGNEQFF. The CDR3 DNA sequence: TGCGCCAGCAGTTCGCAAACAGGGGGCAATGAGCAGTTCTTC. The rearrangement links TRBV5-1 to TRBJ2-1; 8 bases line up with TRBD1. Trimming cost V 5 bases and J 6 bases; bases outside gene matches: 7. This CDR3 spans 14 amino acids. In germline, CDR1 is SGHRS, CDR2 YFSETQ.

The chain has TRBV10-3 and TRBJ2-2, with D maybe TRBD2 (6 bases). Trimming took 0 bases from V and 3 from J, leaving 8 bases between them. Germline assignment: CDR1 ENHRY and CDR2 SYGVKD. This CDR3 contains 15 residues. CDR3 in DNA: TGTGCCATCAGTGAGTCGTTAGCGGACACCGGGGAGCTGTTTTTT. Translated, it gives CAISESLADTGELFF.

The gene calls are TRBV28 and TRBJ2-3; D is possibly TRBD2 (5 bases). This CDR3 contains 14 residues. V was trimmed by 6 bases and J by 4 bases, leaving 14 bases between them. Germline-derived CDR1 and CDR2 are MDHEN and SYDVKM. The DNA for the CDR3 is TGTGCCAGCAGCCACGGAGGTTCGTCAGATACGCAGTATTTT. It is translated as CASSHGGSSDTQYF. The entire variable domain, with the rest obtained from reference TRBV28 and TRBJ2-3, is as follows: DVKVTQSSRYLVKRTGEKVFLECVQDMDHENMFWYRQDPGLGLRLIYFSYDVKMKEKGDIPEGYSVSREKKERFSLILESASTNQTSMYLCASSHGGSSDTQYFGPGTRLTVL.

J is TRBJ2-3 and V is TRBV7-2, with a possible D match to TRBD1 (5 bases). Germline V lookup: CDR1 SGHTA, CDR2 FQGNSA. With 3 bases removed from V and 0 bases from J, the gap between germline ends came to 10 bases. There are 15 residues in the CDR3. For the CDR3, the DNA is TGTGCCAGCAGCTTCAGGGTAATCAGCACAGATACGCAGTATTTT. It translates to CASSFRVISTDTQYF. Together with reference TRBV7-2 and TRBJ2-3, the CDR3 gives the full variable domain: GAGVSQSPSNKVTEKGKDVELRCDPISGHTALYWYRQSLGQGLEFLIYFQGNSAPDKSGLPSDRFSAERTGGSVSTLTIQRTQQEDSAVYLCASSFRVISTDTQYFGPGTRLTVL.

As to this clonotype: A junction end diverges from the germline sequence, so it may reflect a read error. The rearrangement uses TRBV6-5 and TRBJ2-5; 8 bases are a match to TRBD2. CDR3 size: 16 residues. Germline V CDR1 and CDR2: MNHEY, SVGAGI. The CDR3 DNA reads TGTACCAGCAGATCCCCTAGCGGGCGGTCTCAAGAGACCCAGTACTTC. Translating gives CTSRSPSGRSQETQYF.

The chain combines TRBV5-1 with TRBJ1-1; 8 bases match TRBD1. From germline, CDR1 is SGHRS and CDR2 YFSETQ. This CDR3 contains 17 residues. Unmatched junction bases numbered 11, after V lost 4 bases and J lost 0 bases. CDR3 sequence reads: CASSVRQGRPMNTEAFF. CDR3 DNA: TGCGCCAGCAGCGTCCGACAGGGGAGGCCAATGAACACTGAAGCTTTCTTT.

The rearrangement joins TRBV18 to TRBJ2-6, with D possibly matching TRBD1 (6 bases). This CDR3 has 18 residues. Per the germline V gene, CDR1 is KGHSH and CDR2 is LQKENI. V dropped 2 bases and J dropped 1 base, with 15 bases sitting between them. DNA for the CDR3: TGTGCCAGCTCACCAAGTGGAGTAACAGGGTCTGGGGCCAACGTCCTGACTTTC. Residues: CASSPSGVTGSGANVLTF. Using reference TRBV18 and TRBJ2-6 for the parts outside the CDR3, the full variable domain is NAGVMQNPRHLVRRRGQEARLRCSPMKGHSHVYWYRQLPEEGLKFMVYLQKENIIDESGMPKERFSAEFPKEGPSILRIQQVVRGDSAAYFCASSPSGVTGSGANVLTFGAGSRLTVL.

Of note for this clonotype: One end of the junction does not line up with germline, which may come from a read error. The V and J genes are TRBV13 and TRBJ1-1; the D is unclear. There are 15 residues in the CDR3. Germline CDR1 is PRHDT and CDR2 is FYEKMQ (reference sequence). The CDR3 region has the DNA TGTGCCCGCAGCTCTTCGCTTTCCCGGAACACTGAAGCTTTCTTT. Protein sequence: CARSSSLSRNTEAFF. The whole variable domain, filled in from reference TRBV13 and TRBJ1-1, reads AAGVIQSPRHLIKEKRETATLKCYPIPRHDTVYWYQQGPGQDPQFLISFYEKMQSDKGSIPDRFSAQQFSDYHSELNMSSLELGDSALYFCARSSSLSRNTEAFFGQGTRLTVV.

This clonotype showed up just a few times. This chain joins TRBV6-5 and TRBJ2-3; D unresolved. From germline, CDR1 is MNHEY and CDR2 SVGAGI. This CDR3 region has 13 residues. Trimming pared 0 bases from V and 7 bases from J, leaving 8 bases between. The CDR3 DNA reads TGTGCCAGCAGTTACTCTGAGTCCTATACGCAGTATTTT. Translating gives CASSYSESYTQYF.